These 12 T cell receptor beta chains share one sample of origin, sequenced in a study of CD8 T cells in Susac syndrome. With random hexamers, about 0.5 to 1 ug RNA was reverse transcribed. TCRdb analysed the immunoSEQ multiplex PCR reads with MiXCR anew, one entry per CDR3 protein. This table has about 83,000 distinct CDR3 sequences, 95% to 97% appearing once. The sequenced sample was CD8+ T cells from PBMCs. The receptors originated from a human donor with Susac syndrome.

J is TRBJ2-2 and V is TRBV24-1; no clear D gene. Germline V lookup: CDR1 KGHDR, CDR2 SFDVKD. V lost 2 bases to trimming and J lost 0 bases, with 9 bases between them. This CDR3 comprises 16 residues. CDR3 in amino acids: CATSDYRSSNTGELFF. As DNA, the CDR3 is TGTGCCACCAGTGATTACCGCTCATCGAACACCGGGGAGCTGTTTTTT.

This chain uses TRBV28 with TRBJ1-1; D uncertain. Germline-derived CDR1 and CDR2 are MDHEN and SYDVKM. CDR3 size: 11 residues. V was cut by 5 bases and J by 11 bases, with 12 bases left in between. CDR3 sequence: CASSMRTLAFF. The CDR3 DNA sequence: TGTGCCAGCAGTATGCGGACGTTGGCTTTCTTT.

The rearrangement uses TRBV25-1 and TRBJ2-1; 8 bases are shared with TRBD1. Germline V gene data show CDR1 as MGHDK and CDR2 as SYGVNS. The CDR3 spans 15 residues. With V trimmed by 3 bases and J by 9 bases, 10 bases remained unmatched. Written as DNA, the CDR3 is TGTGCCAGCAGTGACAGGGGGCTGGCCCCCATTGAGCAGTTCTTC. Residues: CASSDRGLAPIEQFF.

The V gene is TRBV20-1, the J gene TRBJ2-7; 8 nucleotides line up with TRBD1. V was clipped by 0 bases and J by 4 bases; unmatched bases: 2. The CDR3 has 13 residues. The germline gives CDR1 DFQATT, CDR2 SNEGSKA (reference sequence). CDR3 DNA: TGCAGTGCTAGAGAGCAGGGGGCGTACGAGCAGTACGTC. It specifies CSAREQGAYEQYV.

The rearrangement uses TRBV4-2 and TRBJ2-5; no firm D call. V lost 0 bases to trimming and J lost 5 bases, with 4 bases between them. Per germline, CDR1 LGHNA and CDR2 YNFKEQ. CDR3 size: 12 residues. The CDR3 region has the DNA TGTGCCAGCAGCCAAGATTCGGAGACCCAGTACTTC. This translates into CASSQDSETQYF.

The rearrangement links TRBV29-1 to TRBJ2-1; 7 bases align to TRBD1. The CDR3 covers 14 residues. Germline-derived CDR1 and CDR2 are SQVTM and ANQGSEA. The trim removed 4 bases at V and 7 bases at J, leaving 10 bases unmatched. The CDR3 spells CSVAGQAGRNEQFF. CDR3 in DNA: TGCAGCGTTGCCGGACAGGCGGGTAGGAATGAGCAGTTCTTC.

This chain links TRBV13 with TRBJ2-1; 7 nucleotides match TRBD1. This CDR3 spans 15 amino acids. Losses at the gene ends were 5 bases for V and 2 bases for J; bases not matched to a gene: 6. Germline V gives CDR1 PRHDT, CDR2 FYEKMQ (reference sequence). CDR3 loop: CASSPDRDPYNEQFF. The CDR3 DNA is TGTGCCAGCAGCCCTGACAGGGATCCCTACAATGAGCAGTTCTTC.

This chain connects TRBV4-3 to TRBJ2-2, with D tentatively TRBD1 or TRBD2 (5 bases each). V was clipped by 0 bases and J by 6 bases, with 11 bases between them. This CDR3 comprises 15 residues. Germline values: CDR1 LGHNA, CDR2 YSLEER. The CDR3 DNA follows: TGCGCCAGCAGCCAAGATTGGGACCCTCCCGGGGAGCTGTTTTTT. Residues: CASSQDWDPPGELFF.

This chain connects TRBV20-1 to TRBJ1-2; D is unresolved. Germline CDR1 DFQATT, CDR2 SNEGSKA (reference sequence). Trimming shortened V by 2 bases and J by 4 bases, and 5 bases separated the two germline ends. This CDR3 has 11 amino acids. The CDR3 DNA reads TGCAGTGCTAGATTGGGCTATGGCTACACCTTC. This sequence encodes CSARLGYGYTF.

The rearrangement uses TRBV19 and TRBJ1-1; no reliable D call. Germline loops: CDR1 LNHDA, CDR2 SQIVND (reference sequence). This CDR3 is built from 13 residues. The V end lost 5 bases, the J end lost 5 bases, and 12 bases lay between the germline ends. For the CDR3, the DNA is TGTGCCAGTAGTGCGGGCGTGTGGACTGAAGCTTTCTTT. Translation gives CASSAGVWTEAFF.

The V call is TRBV18, the J call TRBJ2-7, with D possibly matching TRBD1 (5 bases). The V end lost 6 bases, the J end lost 2 bases, and 11 bases lay between the germline ends. This CDR3 comprises 13 residues. CDR1 and CDR2 from the germline V gene are KGHSH and LQKENI. CDR3: CASSPDSPYEQYF. The CDR3 nucleotides read TGTGCCAGCTCCCCTGACAGCCCCTACGAGCAGTACTTC.

The chain joins TRBV20-1 to TRBJ2-1; the match to TRBD2 covers 8 bases. V lost 0 bases to trimming and J lost 5 bases; unmatched junction nucleotides: 6. The CDR3 contains 15 residues. The germline V gene has CDR1 DFQATT and CDR2 SNEGSKA (reference sequence). The CDR3 DNA reads as TGCAGTGCTAGAGATCATTCAGCGGGGGACAATGAGCAGTTCTTC. This codes for CSARDHSAGDNEQFF.